One and the same sample provided the 27 T cell receptor beta chains below, sequenced in a study of graft-versus-host responses after intestinal transplantation. CFSE-labeled responder cells (200,000) were plated with 200,000 irradiated, violet-dye-labeled stimulator cells. TCRdb's copy holds only in-frame clones and misses some; the assay was immunoSEQ multiplex PCR. The data hold some 13,000 clones, with 30% to 40% observed a single time. Sample: alloreactive CD8+ T cells from a mixed lymphocyte reaction culture, taken before intestinal transplant. The subset: CFSE-low proliferating T cells sorted from approximately 6-day pre-transplant mixed lymphocyte reaction (GvH or HvG direction). These TCRs come from a human patient who received an intestinal transplant.

The J gene is TRBJ2-7, the V gene TRBV23-1; 8 bases are shared with TRBD1. TRBV23-1 is an ORF, and what it does is uncertain. CDR3 size: 16 residues. V was clipped by 4 bases and J by 5 bases; unmatched bases: 13. The CDR3 region is CASSPPRFDRGHEQYF. The CDR3 DNA sequence: TGCGCCAGCAGTCCTCCGCGGTTCGACAGGGGTCACGAGCAGTACTTC.

This chain joins TRBV27 and TRBJ2-7; D possibly corresponds to TRBD2 (6 bases). This CDR3 contains 14 residues. Trimming shortened V by 5 bases and J by 2 bases, and 13 bases separated the two germline ends. The germline V gene has CDR1 MNHEY and CDR2 SMNVEV (reference sequence). CDR3 bases: TGTGCCAGCAGTCTACGGGACTTTCCCTACGAGCAGTACTTC. Amino acids: CASSLRDFPYEQYF.

In nucleotides, the CDR3 is TGCGCCAGCAGCCAAGAGTATATTCAGGGAATTACCAACACTGAAGCTTTCTTT. Translation gives CASSQEYIQGITNTEAFF. The V call is TRBV4-1, the J call TRBJ1-1; TRBD1 might be the D (5 bases). Trimming removed 0 bases at V and 2 bases at J, with 19 bases between. The CDR3 runs to 18 residues. CDR1 MGHRA and CDR2 YSYEKL come from the germline V gene.

This clone was counted a few times. Distinct nucleotide sequences in the sample also encode this CDR3. The J gene is TRBJ2-7, the V gene TRBV6-1; D may be TRBD2 (5 bases). The CDR3 consists of 13 residues. CDR1 is MNHNS, CDR2 SASEGT, per germline. V was trimmed by 4 bases and J by 4 bases, leaving 11 bases between them. CDR3: CASSARSAYEQYF. In nucleotides, the CDR3 is TGTGCCAGCAGTGCTCGTAGCGCATACGAGCAGTACTTC.

The chain uses TRBV6-5 and TRBJ1-5; 8 nucleotides match TRBD1. The CDR3 has 14 amino acids. Germline V gene lookup returns CDR1 MNHEY and CDR2 SVGAGI. V was clipped by 7 bases and J by 0 bases; unmatched bases: 2. CDR3 in amino acids: CASKDRDSNQPQHF. In DNA, the CDR3 is TGTGCCAGCAAGGACAGGGATAGCAATCAGCCCCAGCATTTT.

V gene TRBV19 combines with J gene TRBJ2-1; D is unresolved. CDR3 length: 15 residues. CDR1 LNHDA and CDR2 SQIVND come from the germline V gene (reference sequence). With 3 bases removed from V and 0 bases from J, the gap between germline ends came to 9 bases. The chain's CDR3 is CASSIATGSYNEQFF. CDR3 nucleotide sequence: TGTGCCAGTAGTATTGCCACGGGCTCCTACAATGAGCAGTTCTTC.

The CDR3 DNA sequence: TGTGCCAGAGGGGGTCGGGACATTTCCTACGAGCAGTACTTC. This translates into CARGGRDISYEQYF. The chain is built from TRBV2 and TRBJ2-7; a weak D match, TRBD1 (6 bases). V was trimmed by 9 bases and J by 1 base, leaving 16 bases between them. Germline V gene data show CDR1 as SNHLY and CDR2 as FYNNEI. The CDR3 length is 14 residues.

The chain carries TRBV4-1 and TRBJ2-5; D call uncertain. The closer fit of TRBJ2-7 to the DNA end suggests the J call may be wrong. This CDR3 has 14 residues. CDR1 and CDR2 (germline): MGHRA, YSYEKL. The CDR3 spells CASSQVESSYEQYF. In DNA, the CDR3 is TGCGCCAGCAGCCAAGTGGAGAGCTCCTACGAGCAGTACTTC.

CDR3 sequence (DNA): TGCGCCAGCAGCCAAGTTGGGACAGGGGTCGGGGAGCTGTTTTTT. Its protein product is CASSQVGTGVGELFF. The chain joins TRBV4-1 to TRBJ2-2, with 10 positions matching TRBD1. This CDR3 region has 15 residues. The J segment lost 7 bases and the V segment lost 1 base, leaving 3 bases of the junction unmatched. The germline gives CDR1 MGHRA, CDR2 YSYEKL.

This clone was counted a few times. The rearrangement links TRBV19 to TRBJ1-5; D perhaps matches TRBD1 (6 bases). V lost 3 bases and J lost 7, with 13 bases in between. There are 14 residues in the CDR3. Germline values: CDR1 LNHDA, CDR2 SQIVND (reference sequence). CDR3 coding DNA: TGTGCCAGTAGTATTTTTACAGGGATGCAGCCCCAGCATTTT. This translates into CASSIFTGMQPQHF.

The chain is built from TRBV5-1 and TRBJ1-4, with 7 bases fitting TRBD1. V lost 4 bases to trimming and J lost 7 bases; unmatched junction nucleotides: 4. Germline V gene lookup returns CDR1 SGHRS and CDR2 YFSETQ. The CDR3 length is 13 residues. The CDR3 sequence is CASSAQGGEKLFF. The CDR3 region has the DNA TGCGCCAGCAGCGCGCAGGGGGGTGAAAAACTGTTTTTT.

This clone showed up just a few times. The chain carries TRBV19 and TRBJ1-6, with TRBD1 matching 10 bases. CDR3 size: 13 residues. V lost 3 bases to trimming and J lost 10 bases; unmatched junction nucleotides: 0. Germline V gene data show CDR1 as LNHDA and CDR2 as SQIVND (reference sequence). CDR3 residues: CASSMTGGSPLHF. The CDR3 bases are TGTGCCAGTAGTATGACAGGGGGCTCACCCCTCCACTTT. Looking up the rest from reference TRBV19 and TRBJ1-6 gives the full variable domain: DGGITQSPKYLFRKEGQNVTLSCEQNLNHDAMYWYRQDPGQGLRLIYYSQIVNDFQKGDIAEGYSVSREKKESFPLTVTSAQKNPTAFYLCASSMTGGSPLHFGNGTRLTVT.

This chain links TRBV27 with TRBJ1-1; a weak D match, TRBD1 (6 bases). V was trimmed by 8 bases and J by 6 bases, leaving 16 bases between them. The germline gives CDR1 MNHEY, CDR2 SMNVEV (reference sequence). The CDR3 runs to 13 residues. The CDR3 DNA follows: TGTGCCAGCCGAGGGGGTGGAGGCGCTGAAGCTTTCTTT. Protein product: CASRGGGGAEAFF.

This chain uses TRBV29-1 with TRBJ2-7; TRBD1 matches 8 bases. This CDR3 contains 13 residues. Looked up from germline, CDR1 is SQVTM and CDR2 is ANQGSEA. V dropped 5 bases and J dropped 3; count of bases not matched to a gene: 6. The CDR3 here is CSVTWDRNYEQYF. CDR3 sequence (DNA): TGCAGCGTTACCTGGGACAGGAACTACGAGCAGTACTTC.

Comment on this clone: One junction end does not reproduce the germline sequence, and a read error may be involved. The J gene is TRBJ1-4, the V gene TRBV19; TRBD1 is a possible D gene (6 bases). The CDR3 totals 16 residues. Looked up from germline, CDR1 is LNHDA and CDR2 is SQIVND (reference sequence). CDR3 DNA: TGTGCCAGTAGTCCTAGACAGGCAACAACTAATGAAAAACCGTTTTTT. Protein sequence: CASSPRQATTNEKPFF.

This clone was observed at least ten times. The genes are TRBV5-4 and TRBJ2-7; possible D gene TRBD2, 5 bases. V was trimmed by 1 base and J by 3 bases, leaving 8 bases between them. Germline V CDR1 and CDR2: SGHNT, YYREEE (reference sequence). The CDR3 contains 13 residues. The CDR3 DNA follows: TGTGCCAGCAGCTTGATTCGGGGCTACGAGCAGTACTTC. Translating gives CASSLIRGYEQYF.

The J gene is TRBJ1-1, the V gene TRBV30, with D perhaps matching TRBD1 (6 bases). Trimming stripped 4 bases from V and 4 bases from J, with 13 bases between. Germline lookup yields CDR1 GTSNPN and CDR2 SVGIG (reference sequence). The CDR3 covers 13 residues. The CDR3 loop is CAWNTGHGTEAFF. The CDR3 DNA is TGTGCCTGGAATACGGGACACGGCACTGAAGCTTTCTTT.

This rearrangement joins TRBV27 to TRBJ1-4; D uncertain. Trimming took off 5 bases at V and 8 bases at J, with 15 bases between the two ends. CDR1 is MNHEY, CDR2 SMNVEV, per germline (reference sequence). This CDR3 spans 14 amino acids. CDR3: CASSPLPGGEKLFF. The CDR3 nucleotides are TGTGCCAGCAGTCCCCTGCCAGGAGGGGAAAAACTGTTTTTT.

The chain carries TRBV9 and TRBJ1-4; 7 bases fit TRBD1. V was clipped by 0 bases and J by 7 bases; unmatched bases: 3. Germline V gene lookup returns CDR1 SGDLS and CDR2 YYNGEE. The CDR3 runs to 14 residues. CDR3 coding DNA: TGTGCCAGCAGCGTAGCGCCAGGGGGTGAAAAACTGTTTTTT. Translation: CASSVAPGGEKLFF.

The chain recombines TRBV6-1 with TRBJ1-1; 7 positions agree with TRBD1. J gave up 5 bases and V 4 bases, and 4 bases lay outside the gene matches. The CDR3 extends over 13 amino acids. CDR1 and CDR2 (germline): MNHNS, SASEGT. CDR3 coding DNA: TGTGCCAGCAGTGGAAACAGGGGTACTGAAGCTTTCTTT. Translation gives CASSGNRGTEAFF.

The chain uses TRBV9 and TRBJ2-7; D not certain. V was trimmed by 7 bases and J by 3 bases, leaving 17 bases between them. The length of the CDR3 is 14 residues. The germline gives CDR1 SGDLS, CDR2 YYNGEE. This CDR3 is CASGPGSNLYEQYF. The CDR3 region has the DNA TGTGCCAGCGGCCCCGGGTCAAACCTCTACGAGCAGTACTTC.

The chain is built from TRBV4-1 and TRBJ2-5; 9 bases align to TRBD1. This CDR3 region has 15 residues. CDR1 and CDR2 from the germline V gene are MGHRA and YSYEKL. Germline trimming cut 1 base from V and 4 bases from J; bases unmatched to any gene: 4. The CDR3, as DNA: TGCGCCAGCAGCCAAGCGACAGGGGGAGGAGAGACCCAGTACTTC. It encodes CASSQATGGGETQYF.

This clone appeared a single time. The chain joins TRBV27 to TRBJ2-6, with a possible D match to TRBD2 (5 bases). The germline V gene has CDR1 MNHEY and CDR2 SMNVEV (reference sequence). The CDR3 totals 15 residues. The ends were cut back, 8 bases at V and 2 bases at J, with 13 bases in the middle. CDR3: CASSSRGTGANVLTF. CDR3 sequence (DNA): TGTGCCAGCTCGTCCCGGGGAACTGGGGCCAACGTCCTGACTTTC.

CDR3 bases: TGCGCCAGCAGCCATACCGGGAGCTCTGGAAACACCATATATTTT. Translated: CASSHTGSSGNTIYF. The rearrangement joins TRBV4-3 to TRBJ1-3, with no clear D. Germline-derived CDR1 and CDR2 are LGHNA and YSLEER. V lost 3 bases, J lost 0 bases, and 9 bases lay in between. The CDR3 is 15 residues long.

The rearrangement uses TRBV4-3 and TRBJ1-6, with 7 bases fitting TRBD1. Per the germline V gene, CDR1 is LGHNA and CDR2 is YSLEER. Losses at the gene ends were 1 base for V and 5 bases for J; bases not matched to a gene: 2. The length of the CDR3 is 15 residues. The CDR3 nucleotides are TGCGCCAGCAGCCAAGGGACAGGTGATAATTCACCCCTCCACTTT. The encoded protein is CASSQGTGDNSPLHF.

V usage is TRBV13 and J usage is TRBJ2-5, with D possibly matching TRBD2 (5 bases). CDR1 and CDR2 (germline): PRHDT, FYEKMQ (reference sequence). The CDR3 runs 14 residues. Trimming left V 4 bases short and J 1 base short, with 10 bases between. As DNA, the CDR3 is TGTGCCAGCAGCTGGCTAGCAGGCCAAGAGACCCAGTACTTC. As protein: CASSWLAGQETQYF.

The chain couples TRBV25-1 to TRBJ2-7; 7 positions match TRBD2. This CDR3 spans 16 amino acids. The J segment lost 4 bases and the V segment lost 8 bases, leaving 17 bases of the junction unmatched. Germline V gene lookup returns CDR1 MGHDK and CDR2 SYGVNS. For the CDR3, the DNA is TGTGCCAGCCCGAATTCCCAAGCGGGATCATCATACGAGCAGTACTTC. Translation: CASPNSQAGSSYEQYF.